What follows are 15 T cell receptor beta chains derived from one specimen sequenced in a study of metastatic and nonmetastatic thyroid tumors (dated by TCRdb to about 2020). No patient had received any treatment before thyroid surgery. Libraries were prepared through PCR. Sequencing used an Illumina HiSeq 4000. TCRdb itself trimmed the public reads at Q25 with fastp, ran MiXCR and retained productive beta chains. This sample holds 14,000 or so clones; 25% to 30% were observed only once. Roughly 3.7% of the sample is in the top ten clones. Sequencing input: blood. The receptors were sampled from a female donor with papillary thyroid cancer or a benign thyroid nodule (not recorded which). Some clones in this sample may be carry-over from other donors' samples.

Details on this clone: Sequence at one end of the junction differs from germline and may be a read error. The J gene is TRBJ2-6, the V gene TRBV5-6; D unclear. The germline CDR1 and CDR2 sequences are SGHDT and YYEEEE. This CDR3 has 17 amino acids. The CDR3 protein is CASSLLPPSPGANVLTF. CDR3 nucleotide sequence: TGTGCTAGCAGCTTGCTGCCCCCTAGTCCTGGGGCCAACGTCCTGACTTTC.

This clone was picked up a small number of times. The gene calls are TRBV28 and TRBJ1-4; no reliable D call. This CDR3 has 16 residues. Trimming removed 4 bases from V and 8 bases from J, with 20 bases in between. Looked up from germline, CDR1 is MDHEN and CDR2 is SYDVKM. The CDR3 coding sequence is TGTGCCAGCAGTTCCGCCCGATCCCCACCCGAAGAAAAACTGTTTTTT. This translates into CASSSARSPPEEKLFF.

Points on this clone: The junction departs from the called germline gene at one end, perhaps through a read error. The CDR3 sequence: CDSSYWGLADAGELLF. CDR3 in DNA: TGTGACAGCAGTTACTGGGGACTAGCGGACGCCGGGGAGCTGTTATTT. The J gene is TRBJ2-2, the V gene TRBV6-5, with TRBD2 identical over 11 bases. Germline loops: CDR1 MNHEY, CDR2 SVGAGI. CDR3 length: 16 amino acids.

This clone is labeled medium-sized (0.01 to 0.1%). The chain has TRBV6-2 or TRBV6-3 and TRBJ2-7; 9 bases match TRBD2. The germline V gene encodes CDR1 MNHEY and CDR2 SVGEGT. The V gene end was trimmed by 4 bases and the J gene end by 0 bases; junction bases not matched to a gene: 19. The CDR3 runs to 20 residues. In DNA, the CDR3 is TGTGCCAGCAGTTCCCTAGGGGGGACGGCCGGGACTAGCTTCTCCTACGAGCAGTACTTC. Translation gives CASSSLGGTAGTSFSYEQYF.

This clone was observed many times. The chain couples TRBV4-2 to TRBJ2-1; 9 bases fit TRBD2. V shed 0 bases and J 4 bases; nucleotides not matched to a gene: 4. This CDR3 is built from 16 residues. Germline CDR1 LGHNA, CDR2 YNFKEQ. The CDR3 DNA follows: TGTGCCAGCAGCCAAGAAATAGCGGGGGTGTACAATGAGCAGTTCTTC. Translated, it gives CASSQEIAGVYNEQFF.

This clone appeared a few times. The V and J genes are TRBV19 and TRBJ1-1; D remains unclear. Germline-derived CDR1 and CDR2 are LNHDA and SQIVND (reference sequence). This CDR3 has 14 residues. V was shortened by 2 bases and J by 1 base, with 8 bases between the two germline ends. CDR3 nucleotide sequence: TGTGCCAGTAGTATATCTCACGAGAACACTGAAGCTTTCTTT. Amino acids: CASSISHENTEAFF.

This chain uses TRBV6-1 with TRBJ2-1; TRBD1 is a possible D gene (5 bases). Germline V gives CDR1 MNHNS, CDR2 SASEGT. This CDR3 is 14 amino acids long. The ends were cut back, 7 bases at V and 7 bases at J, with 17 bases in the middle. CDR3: CASTYGHGGNEQFF. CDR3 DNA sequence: TGTGCCAGCACCTACGGACACGGCGGAAATGAGCAGTTCTTC.

The CDR3 DNA sequence: TGCAGTGCTAGAAAGGGTACAGGGGGCTTCAATCAGCCCCAGCATTTT. Translation gives CSARKGTGGFNQPQHF. This sequence joins TRBV20-1 and TRBJ1-5; 9 nucleotides match TRBD1. This CDR3 has 16 residues. Germline-derived CDR1 and CDR2 are DFQATT and SNEGSKA (reference sequence). The junction had 8 bases not matched to a gene; V was cut back by 2 bases and J by 3 bases.

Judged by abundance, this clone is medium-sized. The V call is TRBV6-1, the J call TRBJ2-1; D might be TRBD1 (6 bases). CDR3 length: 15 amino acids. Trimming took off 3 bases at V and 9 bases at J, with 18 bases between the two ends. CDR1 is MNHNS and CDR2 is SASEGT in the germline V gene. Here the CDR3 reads CASSDAFLRGGEQFF. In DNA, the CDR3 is TGTGCCAGCAGTGACGCCTTCCTCAGGGGTGGTGAGCAGTTCTTC.

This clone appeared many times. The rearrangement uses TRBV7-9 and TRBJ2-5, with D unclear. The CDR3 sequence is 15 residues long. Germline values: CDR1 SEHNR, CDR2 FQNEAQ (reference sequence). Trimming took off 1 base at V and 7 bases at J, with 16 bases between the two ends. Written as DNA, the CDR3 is TGTGCCAGCAGCTTAGATGGCTCACTGGGTGGGACCCAGTACTTC. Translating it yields CASSLDGSLGGTQYF.

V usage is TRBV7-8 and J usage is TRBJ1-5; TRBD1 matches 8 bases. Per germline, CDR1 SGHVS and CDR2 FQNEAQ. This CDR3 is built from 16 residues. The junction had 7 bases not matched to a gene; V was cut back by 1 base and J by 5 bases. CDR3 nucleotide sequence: TGTGCCAGCAGCTTAGGTGGGGACAGGAGGTATCAGCCCCAGCATTTT. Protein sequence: CASSLGGDRRYQPQHF.

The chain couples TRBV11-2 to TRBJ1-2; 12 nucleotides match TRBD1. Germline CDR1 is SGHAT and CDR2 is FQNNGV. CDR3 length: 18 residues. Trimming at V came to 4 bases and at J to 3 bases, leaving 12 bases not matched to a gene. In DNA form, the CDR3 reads TGTGCCAGCAGCTCAAGTTGGGGGGACAGGGGGCCCGACTATGGCTACACCTTC. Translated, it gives CASSSSWGDRGPDYGYTF.

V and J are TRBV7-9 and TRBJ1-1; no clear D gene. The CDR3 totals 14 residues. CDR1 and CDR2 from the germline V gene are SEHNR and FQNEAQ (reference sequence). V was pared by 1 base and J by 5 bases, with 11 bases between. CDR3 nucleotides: TGTGCCAGCAGCTTAGGTATCGAGGGAACTGAAGCTTTCTTT. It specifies CASSLGIEGTEAFF.

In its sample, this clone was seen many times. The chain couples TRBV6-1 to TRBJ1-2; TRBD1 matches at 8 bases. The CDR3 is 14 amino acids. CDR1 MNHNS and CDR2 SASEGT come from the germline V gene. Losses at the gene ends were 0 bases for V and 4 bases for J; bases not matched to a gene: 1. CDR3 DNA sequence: TGTGCCAGCAGTGAAGCCGGGACAGGCTATGGCTACACCTTC. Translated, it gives CASSEAGTGYGYTF.

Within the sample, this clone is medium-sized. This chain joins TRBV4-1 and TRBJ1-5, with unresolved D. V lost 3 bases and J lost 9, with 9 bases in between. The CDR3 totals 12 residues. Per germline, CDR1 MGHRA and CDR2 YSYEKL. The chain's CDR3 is CASSHPEGPQHF. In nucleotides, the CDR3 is TGCGCCAGCAGCCACCCCGAGGGGCCCCAGCATTTT.